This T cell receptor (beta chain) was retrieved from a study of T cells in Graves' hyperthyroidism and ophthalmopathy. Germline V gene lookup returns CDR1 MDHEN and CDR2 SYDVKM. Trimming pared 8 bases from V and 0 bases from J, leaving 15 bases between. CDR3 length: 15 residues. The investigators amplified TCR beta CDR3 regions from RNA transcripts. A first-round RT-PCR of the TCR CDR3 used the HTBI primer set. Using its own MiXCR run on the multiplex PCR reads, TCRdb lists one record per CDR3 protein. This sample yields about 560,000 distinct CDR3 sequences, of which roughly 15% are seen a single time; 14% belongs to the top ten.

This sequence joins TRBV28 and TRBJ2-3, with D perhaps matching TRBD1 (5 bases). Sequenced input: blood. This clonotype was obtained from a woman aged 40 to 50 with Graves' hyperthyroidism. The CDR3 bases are TGTGCCAGCGTCCAGGGCCCCAGGAGCACAGATACGCAGTATTTT. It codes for CASVQGPRSTDTQYF.